This TCR beta chain came from a study of T cells in localized non-small cell lung cancer. Points from the study as a whole: Uninvolved nearby lung showed the greatest T cell clonality, exceeding that found in tumor.

TCRdb's table, derived via immunoSEQ multiplex PCR, lists solely in-frame clones and lacks some. The profile shows approximately 19,000 clones, 75% to 85% of them singletons. In the case of this clone: Its antigen is undetermined. Additional DNA sequences in this sample encode the identical CDR3.

Germline CDR1 and CDR2: SGDLS and YYNGEE. Trimming stripped 0 bases from V and 3 bases from J, with 10 bases between. The CDR3 length is 14 residues. The chain is built from TRBV9 and TRBJ2-7; TRBD2 might be the D (5 bases). The specimen comprised peripheral blood, sampled before any cancer treatment. The source is a man aged 40 to 69 with stage I lung adenocarcinoma. The CDR3 region has the DNA TGTGCCAGCAGCGTAGTTCGGACTCGCTACGAGCAGTACTTC. This sequence encodes CASSVVRTRYEQYF. Looking up the rest from reference TRBV9 and TRBJ2-7 gives the full variable domain: DSGVTQTPKHLITATGQRVTLRCSPRSGDLSVYWYQQSLDQGLQFLIQYYNGEERAKGNILERFSAQQFPDLHSELNLSSLELGDSALYFCASSVVRTRYEQYFGPGTRLTVT.